The present T cell receptor (beta chain) was sequenced within a study of human T cells and chemical hapten exposure. About the study: Alopecia areata, totalis or universalis was found in mostly female patients.

In regard to this clonotype: Its antigen remains unknown. The junction departs from germline at one end; a sequencing error may be responsible.

This CDR3 spans 15 amino acids. The study's findings and limits: Because all patients had alopecia, their immune responses might differ from healthy ones.

The time point denotes: pre-sensitization, week 0. Indicated treatment: therapeutic diphenylcyclopropenone sensitization with weekly scalp DPC. RNA extraction used unfractionated whole blood as the source of total RNA. TCRdb independently ran MiXCR on the RACE reads; one entry per CDR3 protein. The data contain about 260,000 distinct CDR3 sequences, roughly 8.9% of them singletons. The genes are TRBV12-3 or TRBV12-4 and TRBJ2-3, with 8 bases matching TRBD2. This TCR derives from a woman aged 40 to 50 with alopecia areata. Some clones in this sample may be carry-over from other donors' samples. The specimen comprised whole blood, sampled in connection with sensitization to the hapten diphenylcyclopropenone (DPC). The CDR3 DNA follows: TGTGCCAGCAGTTTAGGGCTAGCGGGTACAGTTACGCAGTATTTT. Translating it yields CASSLGLAGTVTQYF.